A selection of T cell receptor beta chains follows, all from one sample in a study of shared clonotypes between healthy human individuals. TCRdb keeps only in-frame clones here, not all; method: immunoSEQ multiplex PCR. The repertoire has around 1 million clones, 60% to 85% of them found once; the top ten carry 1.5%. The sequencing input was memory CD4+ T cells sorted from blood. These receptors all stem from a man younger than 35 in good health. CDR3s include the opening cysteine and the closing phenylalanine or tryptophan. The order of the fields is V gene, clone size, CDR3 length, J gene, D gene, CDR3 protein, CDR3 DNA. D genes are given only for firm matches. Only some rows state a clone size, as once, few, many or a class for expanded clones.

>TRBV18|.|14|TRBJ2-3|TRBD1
CASSLQGGSDTQYF
TGTGCCAGCTCACTACAGGGGGGTTCAGATACGCAGTATTTT
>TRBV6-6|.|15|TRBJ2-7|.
CASSYLEGGQFEQYF
TGTGCCAGCAGTTACCTGGAGGGGGGGCAATTCGAGCAGTACTTC
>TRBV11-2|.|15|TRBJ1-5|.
CASSLGRGSNQPQHF
TGTGCCAGCAGCTTAGGTCGGGGGAGCAATCAGCCCCAGCATTTT
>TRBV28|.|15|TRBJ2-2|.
CASSLSSAYTGELFF
TGTGCCAGCAGTTTGTCCAGCGCGTACACCGGGGAGCTGTTTTTT
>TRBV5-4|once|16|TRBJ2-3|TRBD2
CASSPWTSGSSDTQYF
TGTGCCAGCAGCCCCTGGACTAGCGGGAGTTCTGATACGCAGTATTTT
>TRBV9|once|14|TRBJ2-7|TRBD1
CASSDRDRGYEQYF
TGTGCCAGCAGCGACCGGGACAGGGGCTACGAGCAGTACTTC
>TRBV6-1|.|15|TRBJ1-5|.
CASSEMGAGNQPQHF
TGTGCCAGCAGTGAAATGGGGGCTGGCAATCAGCCCCAGCATTTT
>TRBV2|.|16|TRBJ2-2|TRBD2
CASRPGLAGGTGELFF
TGTGCCAGCAGGCCGGGACTAGCGGGGGGAACCGGGGAGCTGTTTTTT
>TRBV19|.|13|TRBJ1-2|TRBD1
CASSTDRDRGYTF
TGTGCCAGTAGTACCGACAGGGATCGAGGCTACACCTTC
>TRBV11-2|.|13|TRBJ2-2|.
CASSRQLSGELFF
TGTGCCAGCAGCCGACAGTTAAGCGGGGAGCTGTTTTTT
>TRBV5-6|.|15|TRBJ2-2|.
CASSRAATSTGELFF
TGTGCCAGCAGCCGGGCGGCTACTAGCACCGGGGAGCTGTTTTTT
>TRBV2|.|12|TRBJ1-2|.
CASSGQIYGYTF
TGTGCCAGCAGTGGACAGATCTATGGCTACACCTTC
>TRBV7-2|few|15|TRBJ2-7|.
CASSLAHPVTYEQYF
TGTGCCAGCAGCTTAGCTCACCCAGTGACCTACGAGCAGTACTTC
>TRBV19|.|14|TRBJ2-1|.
CASSSPGLNNEQFF
TGTGCCAGTAGTTCACCGGGACTTAACAATGAGCAGTTCTTC
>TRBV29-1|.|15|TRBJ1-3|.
CSVQQPQVGGNTIYF
TGCAGCGTCCAACAGCCCCAAGTAGGCGGAAACACCATATATTTT
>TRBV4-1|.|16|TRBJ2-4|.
CASSQQGFESKNIQYF
TGCGCCAGCAGCCAACAGGGATTTGAGTCCAAAAACATTCAGTACTTC
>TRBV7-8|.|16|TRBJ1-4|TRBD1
CASSRDRAGIKEKLFF
TGTGCCAGCAGCCGAGACAGGGCGGGTATAAAGGAAAAACTGTTTTTT
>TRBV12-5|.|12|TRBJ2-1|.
CASGLGAGEQFF
TGTGCTAGTGGTTTGGGGGCGGGGGAGCAGTTCTTC
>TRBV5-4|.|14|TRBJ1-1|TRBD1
CASSFGDRNTEAFF
TGTGCCAGCAGCTTCGGGGACAGGAACACTGAAGCTTTCTTT
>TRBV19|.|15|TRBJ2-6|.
CASITGHAGANVLTF
TGTGCCAGTATTACGGGCCATGCAGGGGCCAACGTCCTGACTTTC
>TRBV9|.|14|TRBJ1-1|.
CASSVSGTNTEAFF
TGTGCCAGCAGCGTCTCAGGGACGAACACTGAAGCTTTCTTT
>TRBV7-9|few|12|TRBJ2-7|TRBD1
CAGRTGSYEQYF
TGTGCGGGAAGGACAGGCTCCTACGAGCAGTACTTC
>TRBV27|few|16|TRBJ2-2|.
CASSLSRNWLPGELFF
TGTGCCAGCAGTTTATCTCGGAATTGGCTTCCCGGGGAGCTGTTTTTT
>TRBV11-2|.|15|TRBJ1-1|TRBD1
CASSLGGQGITEAFF
TGTGCCAGCAGCTTAGGGGGACAGGGTATCACTGAAGCTTTCTTT
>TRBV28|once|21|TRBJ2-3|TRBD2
CASSPLSGGRSSDSGTDTQYF
TGTGCCAGCAGTCCCCTTTCGGGCGGGAGGTCGAGCGATTCTGGCACAGATACGCAGTATTTT
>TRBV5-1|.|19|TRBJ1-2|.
CASSLEGVTSSGTNYGYTF
TGCGCCAGCAGCTTGGAAGGGGTTACATCCTCCGGAACTAACTATGGCTACACCTTC
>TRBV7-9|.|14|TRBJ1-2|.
CASSLADSSIGYTF
TGTGCCAGCAGCTTAGCTGACAGTTCAATCGGCTACACCTTC
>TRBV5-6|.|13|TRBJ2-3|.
CASSLGGTDTQYF
TGTGCCAGCAGCTTGGGGGGGACAGATACGCAGTATTTT